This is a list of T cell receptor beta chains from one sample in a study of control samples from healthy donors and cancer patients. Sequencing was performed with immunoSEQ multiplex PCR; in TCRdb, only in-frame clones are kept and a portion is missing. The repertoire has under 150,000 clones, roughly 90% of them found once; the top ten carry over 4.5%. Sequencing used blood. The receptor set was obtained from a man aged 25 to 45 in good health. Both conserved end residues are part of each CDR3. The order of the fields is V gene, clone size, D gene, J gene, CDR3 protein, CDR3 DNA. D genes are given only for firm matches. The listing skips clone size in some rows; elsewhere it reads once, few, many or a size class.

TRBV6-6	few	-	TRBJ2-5	CASSYSYFQYF	TGTGCCAGCAGTTACTCTTATTTCCAGTACTTC
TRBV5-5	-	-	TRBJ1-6	CASSFPSGRSSSPLHF	TGTGCCAGCAGCTTTCCCTCGGGTCGAAGTAGTTCACCCCTCCACTTT
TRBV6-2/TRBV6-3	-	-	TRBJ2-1	CASSPPLTGLDNEQFF	TGTGCCAGCAGTCCGCCTCTAACGGGGCTAGACAATGAGCAGTTCTTC
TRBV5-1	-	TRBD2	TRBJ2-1	CASSPHVAGWEGNEQFF	TGCGCCAGCAGCCCTCACGTTGCAGGGTGGGAGGGCAATGAGCAGTTCTTC
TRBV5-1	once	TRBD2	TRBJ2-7	CASSLEPGLAGVEQYF	TGCGCCAGCAGCTTGGAACCAGGACTAGCGGGAGTCGAGCAGTACTTC
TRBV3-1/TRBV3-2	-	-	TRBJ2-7	CASSQDNGGQFDEQYF	TGTGCCAGCAGCCAAGATAATGGGGGCCAATTCGACGAGCAGTACTTC
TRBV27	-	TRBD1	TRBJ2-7	CASSFPSRTGAYEQYF	TGTGCCAGCAGTTTCCCCTCCCGGACAGGGGCCTACGAGCAGTACTTC
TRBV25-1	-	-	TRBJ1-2	CASNPVNTGRGYTF	TGTGCCAGCAACCCAGTGAATACTGGCCGGGGCTACACCTTC
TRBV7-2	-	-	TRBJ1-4	CAIKGLDNEKLFF	TGTGCCATCAAGGGACTGGATAATGAAAAACTGTTTTTT
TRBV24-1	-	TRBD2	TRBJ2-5	CATSVAGGPETQYF	TGTGCCACCAGTGTAGCGGGGGGGCCTGAGACCCAGTACTTC
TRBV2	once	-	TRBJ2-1	CASSGWGYNEQFF	TGTGCCAGCAGTGGTTGGGGATACAATGAGCAGTTCTTC
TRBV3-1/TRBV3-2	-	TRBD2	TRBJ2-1	CASSQDQFELAGHNEQFF	TGTGCCAGCAGCCAAGATCAGTTTGAACTAGCGGGACACAATGAGCAGTTCTTC
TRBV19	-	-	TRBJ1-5	CASSNTGSNQPQHF	TGTGCCAGTAGTAATACGGGTAGCAATCAGCCCCAGCATTTT
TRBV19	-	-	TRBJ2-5	CASSVGLHGTQYF	TGTGCCAGTAGTGTGGGACTCCACGGGACCCAGTACTTC
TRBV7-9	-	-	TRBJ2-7	CASSPGSVGEQYF	TGTGCCAGCAGCCCCGGAAGCGTGGGCGAGCAGTACTTC
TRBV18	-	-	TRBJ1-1	CASSPPSDRSTEAFF	TGTGCCAGCTCACCACCGAGCGACAGAAGCACTGAAGCTTTCTTT
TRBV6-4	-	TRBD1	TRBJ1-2	CASSDSDRGGYTF	TGTGCCAGCAGTGACTCAGACAGGGGAGGCTACACCTTC
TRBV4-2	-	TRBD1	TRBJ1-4	CASGGRTGEGTNEKLFF	TGTGCCAGCGGGGGGCGGACAGGGGAGGGAACTAATGAAAAACTGTTTTTT
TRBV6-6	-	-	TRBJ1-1	CASRTFSLGLNTEAFF	TGTGCCAGCAGGACCTTCTCTCTCGGGTTGAACACTGAAGCTTTCTTT
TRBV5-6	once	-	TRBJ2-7	CASSPTDFSYEQYF	TGTGCCAGCAGCCCCACTGACTTCTCCTACGAGCAGTACTTC
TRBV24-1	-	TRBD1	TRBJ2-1	CATKQGASYNEQFF	TGTGCCACAAAACAGGGGGCGTCCTACAATGAGCAGTTCTTC
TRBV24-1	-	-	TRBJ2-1	CATSDLRAGSYNEQFF	TGTGCCACCAGTGATTTGCGCGCGGGTTCCTACAATGAGCAGTTCTTC
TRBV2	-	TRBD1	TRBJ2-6	CAHRGSGANVLTF	TGTGCCCACAGGGGATCTGGGGCCAACGTCCTGACTTTC
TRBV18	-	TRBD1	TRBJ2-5	CASSPPNRDRVGETQYF	TGTGCCAGCTCACCTCCAAACCGGGACAGGGTAGGAGAGACCCAGTACTTC
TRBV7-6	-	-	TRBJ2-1	CASSLEASMVDEQFF	TGTGCCAGCAGCTTAGAGGCTAGCATGGTGGATGAGCAGTTCTTC
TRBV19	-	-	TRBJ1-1	CASSPSGAGTEAFF	TGTGCCAGTAGCCCCTCAGGGGCAGGCACTGAAGCTTTCTTT
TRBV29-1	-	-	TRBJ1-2	CSVGGGTFNYGYTF	TGCAGCGTTGGGGGGGGCACTTTCAACTATGGCTACACCTTC
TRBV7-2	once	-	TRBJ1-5	CASSLYLDSNQPQHF	TGTGCCAGCAGCTTATATCTTGATAGCAATCAGCCCCAGCATTTT
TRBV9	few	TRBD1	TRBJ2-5	CASSAGQGGETQYF	TGTGCCAGCAGCGCCGGACAGGGGGGAGAGACCCAGTACTTC
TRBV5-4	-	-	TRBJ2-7	CASSLNAFSYEQYF	TGTGCCAGCAGCTTGAACGCATTCTCCTACGAGCAGTACTTC
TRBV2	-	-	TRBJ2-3	CASDSSSDTQYF	TGTGCCAGTGACAGCAGTTCAGATACGCAGTATTTT
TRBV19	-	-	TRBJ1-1	CASSSPPGRYNTEAFF	TGTGCCAGTAGTAGCCCCCCGGGCAGGTATAACACTGAAGCTTTCTTT
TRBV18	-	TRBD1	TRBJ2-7	CASSPNVGQGIEQYF	TGTGCCAGCTCACCAAATGTCGGACAGGGGATCGAGCAGTACTTC
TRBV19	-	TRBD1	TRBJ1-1	CASSFEGQGAITEAFF	TGTGCCAGTAGTTTCGAGGGACAGGGGGCGATCACTGAAGCTTTCTTT
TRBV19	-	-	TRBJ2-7	CASSMNNYEQYF	TGTGCCAGTAGTATGAACAACTACGAGCAGTACTTC
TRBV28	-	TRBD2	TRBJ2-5	CASSISSGGRGETQYF	TGTGCCAGCAGCATCTCTAGCGGTGGACGGGGAGAGACCCAGTACTTC
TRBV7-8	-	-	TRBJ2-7	CASSEAGDPSYEQYF	TGTGCCAGCAGTGAGGCTGGGGACCCATCCTACGAGCAGTACTTC
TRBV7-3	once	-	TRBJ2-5	CASSFGAGETQYF	TGTGCCAGCAGCTTTGGCGCCGGCGAGACCCAGTACTTC
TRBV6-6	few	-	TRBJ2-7	CASSYSTGEQYF	TGTGCCAGCAGTTACTCAACAGGGGAGCAGTACTTC
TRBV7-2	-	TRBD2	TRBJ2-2	CASSLGASGRGRAGELFF	TGTGCCAGCAGCCTAGGGGCTAGCGGGAGGGGAAGGGCCGGGGAGCTGTTTTTT
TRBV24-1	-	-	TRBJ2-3	CATSDYQEGDTQYF	TGTGCCACCAGTGATTACCAGGAAGGAGATACGCAGTATTTT
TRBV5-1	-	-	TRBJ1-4	CASSLLTASNEKLFF	TGCGCCAGCAGCCTCCTGACAGCCAGTAATGAAAAACTGTTTTTT
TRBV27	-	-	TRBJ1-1	CATVSGTSEAFF	TGTGCCACCGTATCCGGGACTTCTGAAGCTTTCTTT
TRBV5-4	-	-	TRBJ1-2	CASSNDSYGYTF	TGTGCCAGCAGCAATGACTCATATGGCTACACCTTC
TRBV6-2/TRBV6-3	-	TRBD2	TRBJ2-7	CASSYGTGGREQYF	TGTGCCAGCAGTTACGGGACGGGGGGGCGTGAGCAGTACTTC
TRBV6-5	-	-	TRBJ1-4	CASSYQKNEKLFF	TGTGCCAGCAGTTATCAGAAAAATGAAAAACTGTTTTTT
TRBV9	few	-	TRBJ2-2	CASTGSGQNTGELFF	TGTGCCAGCACCGGATCGGGACAAAACACCGGGGAGCTGTTTTTT
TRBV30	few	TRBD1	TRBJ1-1	CAWSRGQGVGRDTEAFF	TGTGCCTGGAGTAGAGGACAGGGTGTCGGGCGGGACACTGAAGCTTTCTTT
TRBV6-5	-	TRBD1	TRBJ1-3	CASSYGTGAGNTIYF	TGTGCCAGCAGTTACGGTACAGGGGCTGGAAACACCATATATTTT
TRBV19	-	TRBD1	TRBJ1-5	CASSNPGQGTDQPQHF	TGTGCCAGTAGTAATCCGGGACAGGGGACCGATCAGCCCCAGCATTTT
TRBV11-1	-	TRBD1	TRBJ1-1	CASSPQGARNTEAFF	TGTGCCAGCAGCCCCCAGGGGGCACGGAACACTGAAGCTTTCTTT
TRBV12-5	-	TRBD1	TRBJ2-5	CASGLVGTGGLGEETQYF	TGTGCTAGTGGTTTGGTGGGGACAGGGGGCTTAGGTGAAGAGACCCAGTACTTC
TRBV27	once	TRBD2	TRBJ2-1	CASASGTSGYNEQFF	TGTGCCAGCGCCTCCGGGACTAGCGGCTACAATGAGCAGTTCTTC